The 10 T cell receptor beta chains below come from one sample, sequenced in a study of early T cells in non-severe SARS-CoV-2 infection. TCRdb called the 5' RACE reads again in MiXCR, with one record for every CDR3 protein. The profile shows about 98,000 distinct CDR3 sequences, approximately 9.9% of them singletons. Material: whole blood. The source of these receptors is an adult who was a healthcare worker with PCR-confirmed SARS-CoV-2 infection or an uninfected control (not recorded which).

The sample holds a few counts of this clonotype. V usage is TRBV30 and J usage is TRBJ1-4, with D tentatively TRBD1 (6 bases). V lost 2 bases, J lost 8 bases, and 18 bases lay in between. Germline CDR1 GTSNPN, CDR2 SVGIG (reference sequence). The CDR3 contains 15 residues. The DNA for the CDR3 is TGTGCCTGGAGTCGAAGCAGGGGTTTTAGAGAAAAACTGTTTTTT. Translation: CAWSRSRGFREKLFF.

This clonotype occurred a few times. The gene calls are TRBV7-3 and TRBJ2-1; weak D call: TRBD2 (6 bases). V gave up 5 bases and J gave up 8 bases, with 13 bases separating them. Germline values: CDR1 SGHTA, CDR2 FQGTGA. The CDR3 contains 13 residues. The CDR3 coding sequence is TGTGCCAGCAGCCCCCCTGCTAGCGATGAGCAGTTCTTC. Amino acid sequence: CASSPPASDEQFF.

This clonotype was counted many times. The rearrangement uses TRBV5-1 and TRBJ1-1, with a tentative D call TRBD1 (5 bases). Deletions cut 4 bases from V and 7 bases from J, with 14 bases between. The CDR3 extends over 13 amino acids. Germline CDR1 SGHRS, CDR2 YFSETQ. The CDR3 DNA sequence: TGCGCCAGCAGCCCAACGGGACCTAGTGAAGCTTTCTTT. Amino acids: CASSPTGPSEAFF.

Points on this clonotype: The junction shows a germline mismatch at one end, possibly a read error. This chain links TRBV18 with TRBJ1-3; D is possibly TRBD1 (5 bases). This CDR3 is 14 amino acids long. Germline values: CDR1 KGHSH, CDR2 LQKENI. The CDR3 loop reads CASSPPGLGDTIYF. CDR3 DNA: TGTGCCAGCTCACCGCCGGGACTTGGAGACACCATATATTTT. The variable domain in full, completed from reference TRBV18 and TRBJ1-3, reads NAGVMQNPRHLVRRRGQEARLRCSPMKGHSHVYWYRQLPEEGLKFMVYLQKENIIDESGMPKERFSAEFPKEGPSILRIQQVVRGDSAAYFCASSPPGLGDTIYFGEGSWLTVV.

V usage is TRBV28 and J usage is TRBJ1-1; no clear D. V was pared by 2 bases and J by 11 bases, with 15 bases between. CDR1 is MDHEN and CDR2 is SYDVKM in the germline V gene. This CDR3 is 13 amino acids long. The CDR3 here is CASSLPDRIKAFF. CDR3 DNA sequence: TGTGCCAGCAGTTTACCGGACCGTATCAAGGCTTTCTTT.

In its sample, this clonotype was seen many times. At one boundary the junction diverges from the germline segment, which might be a read error. The chain recombines TRBV5-1 with TRBJ1-1, with TRBD1 as a possible D gene (6 bases). The CDR3 loop spans 13 amino acids. Germline lookup yields CDR1 SGHRS and CDR2 YFSETQ. The CDR3 nucleotides are TGTGCCAGCAGCTTAGGAGGGGGCACTGAAGCTTTCTTT. Translating gives CASSLGGGTEAFF.

This clonotype was picked up many times. This rearrangement joins TRBV15 to TRBJ2-7; weak D call: TRBD1 (5 bases). Per the germline V gene, CDR1 is LNHNV and CDR2 is YYDKDF (reference sequence). Trimming removed 5 bases at V and 6 bases at J, with 17 bases between. The CDR3 sequence is 14 residues long. The CDR3 here is CATSPGGARVEQYF. The DNA of the CDR3 is TGTGCCACCAGCCCGGGTGGGGCGAGAGTCGAGCAGTACTTC.

This clonotype was recorded a few times. V is TRBV10-3 and J is TRBJ1-2, with D unclear. This CDR3 region has 13 residues. Germline lookup yields CDR1 ENHRY and CDR2 SYGVKD. V lost 4 bases to trimming and J lost 8 bases, with 14 bases between them. CDR3 protein: CAISATLWAGYTF. The DNA of the CDR3 is TGTGCCATCAGTGCAACTTTGTGGGCCGGCTACACCTTC.

This clonotype showed up just once. The V call is TRBV7-6, the J call TRBJ2-5; D is perhaps TRBD1 (5 bases). The CDR3 is made up of 15 amino acids. Deletions cut 1 base from V and 1 base from J, with 10 bases between. Germline V gives CDR1 SGHVS, CDR2 FNYEAQ. DNA of the CDR3: TGTGCCAGCAGCTTAGTAGGGGTAGGCCAAGAGACCCAGTACTTC. It is translated as CASSLVGVGQETQYF. Using reference TRBV7-6 and TRBJ2-5 for the parts outside the CDR3, the full variable domain is GAGVSQSPRYKVTKRGQDVALRCDPISGHVSLYWYRQALGQGPEFLTYFNYEAQQDKSGLPNDRFSAERPEGSISTLTIQRTEQRDSAMYRCASSLVGVGQETQYFGPGTRLLVL.

This clonotype was recorded a few times. The rearrangement links TRBV5-1 to TRBJ1-2; D uncertain. Germline V gene sequence: CDR1 SGHRS, CDR2 YFSETQ. This CDR3 region has 13 residues. The ends were cut back, 1 base at V and 2 bases at J, with 6 bases in the middle. The CDR3 sequence is CASSLTTNYGYTF. CDR3 DNA: TGCGCCAGCAGCTTGACAACAAACTATGGCTACACCTTC. Full variable domain (remainder filled in from reference TRBV5-1 and TRBJ1-2): KAGVTQTPRYLIKTRGQQVTLSCSPISGHRSVSWYQQTPGQGLQFLFEYFSETQRNKGNFPGRFSGRQFSNSRSEMNVSTLELGDSALYLCASSLTTNYGYTFGSGTRLTVV.